This T cell receptor beta chain was identified during a study of T cells in Graves' hyperthyroidism and ophthalmopathy. RNA transcripts yielded amplified TCR beta CDR3 regions. First-round RT-PCR of the TCR CDR3 relied on the HTBI primer set. In TCRdb, the multiplex PCR reads were re-called with MiXCR into one record per CDR3 protein. The sample has about 300,000 distinct CDR3 sequences; about 14% are singletons. Per germline, CDR1 PRHDT and CDR2 FYEKMQ (reference sequence). The germline V and J ends were trimmed by 5 bases and 0 bases, with 17 bases remaining between them. The CDR3 length is 18 residues. In its sample, this clonotype was seen a few times. Clinical symptoms, serum thyroxine and TRAb, thyroid ultrasound and orbital computed tomography together formed the diagnostic basis.

The sample comprised blood. The TCR sequence derives from a woman in her twenties or thirties with Graves' hyperthyroidism that later progressed to Graves' ophthalmopathy. The gene calls are TRBV13 and TRBJ1-6; D unclear. CDR3 DNA: TGTGCCAGCAGCGCGTACACGACACAGAGCTCCTATAATTCACCCCTCCACTTT. This sequence encodes CASSAYTTQSSYNSPLHF. The full variable domain, rest sourced from reference TRBV13 and TRBJ1-6, is AAGVIQSPRHLIKEKRETATLKCYPIPRHDTVYWYQQGPGQDPQFLISFYEKMQSDKGSIPDRFSAQQFSDYHSELNMSSLELGDSALYFCASSAYTTQSSYNSPLHFGNGTRLTVT.